These 26 T cell receptor beta chains share one sample of origin, sequenced in a study of PD-1 blockade in classical Hodgkin lymphoma. Sequenced by immunoSEQ multiplex PCR; TCRdb stores in-frame clones only, minus some. This table holds 20,000 to 25,000 clones, roughly four fifths found once. No patient escaped relapse after autologous stem cell transplantation, and brentuximab vedotin exposure varied. Sequencing used peripheral blood mononuclear cells (PBMCs), obtained before the second cycle of nivolumab. The receptors originated from a human donor with classical Hodgkin lymphoma.

CDR3 residues: CASSIWGSGNTIYF. For the CDR3, the DNA is TGTGCCAGTAGTATCTGGGGCTCTGGAAACACCATATATTTT. V usage is TRBV19 and J usage is TRBJ1-3; D is uncertain. The CDR3 totals 14 residues. Germline lookup yields CDR1 LNHDA and CDR2 SQIVND (reference sequence). V was trimmed by 3 bases and J by 0 bases, leaving 6 bases between them. Looking up the rest from reference TRBV19 and TRBJ1-3 gives the full variable domain: DGGITQSPKYLFRKEGQNVTLSCEQNLNHDAMYWYRQDPGQGLRLIYYSQIVNDFQKGDIAEGYSVSREKKESFPLTVTSAQKNPTAFYLCASSIWGSGNTIYFGEGSWLTVV.

The CDR3 nucleotides are TGTGCCAGCATCGCTAGCGGGGCTTCCTACAATGAGCAGTTCTTC. This codes for CASIASGASYNEQFF. The rearrangement joins TRBV5-8 to TRBJ2-1; TRBD2 matches 9 bases. CDR3 length: 15 amino acids. The germline V gene has CDR1 SGHTS and CDR2 YDEGEE. V lost 6 bases, J lost 1 base, and 5 bases stayed unmatched.

By proportion, this clone is medium-sized. The chain has TRBV15 and TRBJ1-1; no firm D call. Germline CDR1 LNHNV, CDR2 YYDKDF (reference sequence). The CDR3 covers 15 residues. Deletions cut 4 bases from V and 3 bases from J, with 15 bases between. Here the CDR3 reads CATSKTTDGDTEAFF. The CDR3 DNA is TGTGCCACCAGCAAAACCACGGACGGAGACACTGAAGCTTTCTTT.

V gene TRBV4-2 combines with J gene TRBJ2-7; D is unclear. Trimming took off 4 bases at V and 2 bases at J, with 12 bases between the two ends. The CDR3 is 14 residues long. CDR1 is LGHNA and CDR2 is YNFKEQ in the germline V gene. The CDR3 here is CASSPPRVTYEQYF. In DNA form, the CDR3 reads TGTGCCAGCAGCCCCCCGAGAGTGACCTACGAGCAGTACTTC.

This clone has a handful of counts. The chain is built from TRBV19 and TRBJ1-5; no clear D. There are 12 residues in the CDR3. Trimming shortened V by 3 bases and J by 6 bases, and 6 bases separated the two germline ends. Germline-derived CDR1 and CDR2 are LNHDA and SQIVND (reference sequence). The DNA for the CDR3 is TGTGCCAGTAGTATGGGTAGTCAGCCCCAGCATTTT. Protein product: CASSMGSQPQHF. Looking up the rest from reference TRBV19 and TRBJ1-5 gives the full variable domain: DGGITQSPKYLFRKEGQNVTLSCEQNLNHDAMYWYRQDPGQGLRLIYYSQIVNDFQKGDIAEGYSVSREKKESFPLTVTSAQKNPTAFYLCASSMGSQPQHFGDGTRLSIL.

A single count supports this clone. This specimen includes other DNA sequences encoding the same CDR3. The chain combines TRBV18 with TRBJ2-7; TRBD2 is a possible D gene (5 bases). The CDR3 contains 12 residues. Trimming stripped 3 bases from V and 5 bases from J, with 8 bases between. Germline values: CDR1 KGHSH, CDR2 LQKENI. The CDR3 DNA follows: TGTGCCAGCTCACCGTCCGGGAACGAGCAGTACTTC. This codes for CASSPSGNEQYF.

V usage is TRBV5-8 and J usage is TRBJ2-1; D is ambiguous. Germline CDR1 SGHTS, CDR2 YDEGEE. The CDR3 length is 13 residues. Trimming shortened V by 2 bases and J by 3 bases, and 6 bases separated the two germline ends. In DNA, the CDR3 is TGTGCCAGCAGCTTAGGGCACTACAATGAGCAGTTCTTC. This gives the protein CASSLGHYNEQFF.

The chain carries TRBV29-1 and TRBJ2-3; D is uncertain. Germline V gene data show CDR1 as SQVTM and CDR2 as ANQGSEA. Trimming removed 6 bases at V and 6 bases at J, with 22 bases between. This CDR3 contains 15 residues. CDR3 amino acids: CSVAPQVSGLDTQYF. The CDR3 DNA reads TGCAGCGTGGCCCCCCAGGTATCCGGGTTGGATACGCAGTATTTT.

This chain uses TRBV6-6 with TRBJ2-7, with TRBD1 identical over 8 bases. The J segment lost 6 bases and the V segment lost 4 bases, leaving 11 bases of the junction unmatched. Germline V CDR1 and CDR2: MNHNY, SVGAGI (reference sequence). The CDR3 length is 15 residues. CDR3 DNA: TGTGCCAGCAGTTGGGGGGACAGGAGGACTACCGAGCAGTACTTC. Its translation is CASSWGDRRTTEQYF.

The chain couples TRBV10-3 to TRBJ1-1, with unresolved D. The CDR3 is 13 amino acids. The germline gives CDR1 ENHRY, CDR2 SYGVKD. V shed 7 bases and J shed 1 base, with 10 bases lying between them. CDR3 coding DNA: TGTGCCATCACGAAGGACCAGAACACTGAAGCTTTCTTT. Amino acids: CAITKDQNTEAFF.

This chain uses TRBV9 with TRBJ2-3; 11 nucleotides match TRBD2. This CDR3 has 16 residues. Germline-derived CDR1 and CDR2 are SGDLS and YYNGEE. V shed 0 bases and J 5 bases; nucleotides not matched to a gene: 5. CDR3 residues: CASSVVSGRAIDTQYF. In DNA, the CDR3 is TGTGCCAGCAGCGTAGTTAGCGGGAGGGCCATAGATACGCAGTATTTT.

The rearrangement uses TRBV28 and TRBJ2-7, with unresolved D. The CDR3 covers 13 residues. V was clipped by 4 bases and J by 0 bases, with 7 bases between them. Germline V gene lookup returns CDR1 MDHEN and CDR2 SYDVKM. The CDR3 DNA sequence: TGTGCCAGCAGTTCTGGGTTCTCCTACGAGCAGTACTTC. The encoded protein is CASSSGFSYEQYF. Looking up the rest from reference TRBV28 and TRBJ2-7 gives the full variable domain: DVKVTQSSRYLVKRTGEKVFLECVQDMDHENMFWYRQDPGLGLRLIYFSYDVKMKEKGDIPEGYSVSREKKERFSLILESASTNQTSMYLCASSSGFSYEQYFGPGTRLTVT.

The V gene is TRBV19, the J gene TRBJ1-1; the match to TRBD1 covers 7 bases. V was pared by 5 bases and J by 0 bases, with 3 bases of the junction left unmatched. CDR3 length equals 14 residues. Per germline, CDR1 LNHDA and CDR2 SQIVND (reference sequence). This CDR3 reads CASSRQGMNTEAFF. The CDR3 bases are TGTGCCAGTAGTCGACAGGGAATGAACACTGAAGCTTTCTTT.

This clone appeared a single time. The chain has TRBV7-8 and TRBJ1-1; D remains ambiguous. The V end lost 5 bases, the J end lost 1 base, and 14 bases lay between the germline ends. Germline CDR1 and CDR2: SGHVS and FQNEAQ. CDR3 length: 15 residues. The CDR3 reads CASSPHGPTNTEAFF. CDR3 coding DNA: TGTGCCAGCAGCCCCCACGGACCAACGAACACTGAAGCTTTCTTT. Based on the CDR3 plus reference TRBV7-8 and TRBJ1-1, the full variable domain is GAGVSQSPRYKVAKRGQDVALRCDPISGHVSLFWYQQALGQGPEFLTYFQNEAQLDKSGLPSDRFFAERPEGSVSTLKIQRTQQEDSAVYLCASSPHGPTNTEAFFGQGTRLTVV.

The V and J genes are TRBV18 and TRBJ2-3; 7 bases agree with TRBD2. CDR3 length: 17 amino acids. Trimming removed 4 bases from V and 5 bases from J; junction bases left unmatched: 15. Per the germline V gene, CDR1 is KGHSH and CDR2 is LQKENI. The CDR3 spells CASSRQSRDYNRDTQYF. In DNA form, the CDR3 reads TGTGCCAGCTCACGACAAAGCCGGGACTATAATCGAGATACGCAGTATTTT.

In the case of this clone: A much bigger clone sits one base away, suggesting this may be a read error. The chain carries TRBV11-2 and TRBJ2-1, with TRBD2 matching 7 bases. V was clipped by 5 bases and J by 4 bases; unmatched bases: 8. The germline gives CDR1 SGHAT, CDR2 FQNNGV. The CDR3 covers 15 residues. As DNA, the CDR3 is TGTGCCAGCAGCCCGACTAGCAGGGAATACAATGAGCAGTTCTTC. Amino acid sequence: CASSPTSREYNEQFF.

The table lists this clone with a few counts. The chain is built from TRBV10-3 and TRBJ1-1, with a weak D call TRBD1 (5 bases). The V and J ends lost 0 bases and 10 bases respectively, with 15 bases between them. The CDR3 runs to 14 residues. Germline V gene data show CDR1 as ENHRY and CDR2 as SYGVKD. The CDR3 region is CAISESGQALRAFF. In DNA, the CDR3 is TGTGCCATCAGTGAGTCCGGACAAGCCCTGCGAGCTTTCTTT.

A single count supports this clone. This sequence joins TRBV7-2 and TRBJ1-5, with TRBD1 matching 8 bases. CDR3 length equals 18 residues. Trimming cost V 2 bases and J 3 bases; bases outside gene matches: 12. Per germline, CDR1 SGHTA and CDR2 FQGNSA. CDR3 region: CASSLSAGGQVINQPQHF. The CDR3 coding sequence is TGTGCCAGCAGCTTATCCGCGGGGGGACAGGTTATCAATCAGCCCCAGCATTTT. The variable domain in full, with the rest retrieved from reference TRBV7-2 and TRBJ1-5, is GAGVSQSPSNKVTEKGKDVELRCDPISGHTALYWYRQSLGQGLEFLIYFQGNSAPDKSGLPSDRFSAERTGGSVSTLTIQRTQQEDSAVYLCASSLSAGGQVINQPQHFGDGTRLSIL.

The table lists this clone with a few counts. This chain connects TRBV15 to TRBJ2-3; D may be TRBD1 or TRBD2 (6 bases each). Germline V CDR1 and CDR2: LNHNV, YYDKDF (reference sequence). The CDR3 runs to 15 residues. V shed 4 bases and J shed 1 base, with 12 bases lying between them. Here the CDR3 reads CATSIRGGGTDTQYF. The CDR3 DNA reads TGTGCCACCAGCATCAGGGGAGGTGGCACAGATACGCAGTATTTT. Based on the CDR3 plus reference TRBV15 and TRBJ2-3, the full variable domain is DAMVIQNPRYQVTQFGKPVTLSCSQTLNHNVMYWYQQKSSQAPKLLFHYYDKDFNNEADTPDNFQSRRPNTSFCFLDIRSPGLGDTAMYLCATSIRGGGTDTQYFGPGTRLTVL.

The V gene is TRBV5-1, the J gene TRBJ1-2, with D possibly being TRBD1 (5 bases). This CDR3 has 14 amino acids. Germline-derived CDR1 and CDR2 are SGHRS and YFSETQ. Trimming shortened V by 4 bases and J by 4 bases, and 14 bases separated the two germline ends. In nucleotides, the CDR3 is TGCGCCAGCAGCACCGGGACCGATGCCTATGGCTACACCTTC. Protein product: CASSTGTDAYGYTF.

The chain recombines TRBV13 with TRBJ2-7; TRBD2 matches at 11 bases. The CDR3 runs to 16 residues. The V segment lost 2 bases and the J segment 4 bases; nucleotides outside the gene matches: 7. Per the germline V gene, CDR1 is PRHDT and CDR2 is FYEKMQ (reference sequence). CDR3 coding DNA: TGTGCCAGCAGCTTAATGGAGGCTAGCGGGAGGTACGAGCAGTACTTC. This sequence encodes CASSLMEASGRYEQYF.

The CDR3 region has the DNA TGTGCCAGCAGCCTGATTCAGGGGGCCTACGAGCAGTACTTC. As protein: CASSLIQGAYEQYF. The chain joins TRBV7-8 to TRBJ2-7, with 7 bases identical to TRBD1. The J segment lost 2 bases and the V segment lost 5 bases, leaving 6 bases of the junction unmatched. The length of the CDR3 is 14 residues. From germline, CDR1 is SGHVS and CDR2 FQNEAQ. Supplemented by reference TRBV7-8 and TRBJ2-7, the full variable domain reads GAGVSQSPRYKVAKRGQDVALRCDPISGHVSLFWYQQALGQGPEFLTYFQNEAQLDKSGLPSDRFFAERPEGSVSTLKIQRTQQEDSAVYLCASSLIQGAYEQYFGPGTRLTVT.

A note on this clone: The same CDR3 is also encoded by other DNA sequences in this sample. The chain employs TRBV18 and TRBJ2-5; no clear D gene. CDR1 is KGHSH, CDR2 LQKENI, per germline. V lost 3 bases and J 4 bases, leaving 9 bases between the germline ends. There are 13 residues in the CDR3. CDR3 protein: CASSPPIGETQYF. CDR3 sequence (DNA): TGTGCCAGCTCACCCCCGATAGGAGAGACCCAGTACTTC.

This clone has a single count. The gene calls are TRBV13 and TRBJ1-5, with TRBD1 matching 8 bases. The junction had 10 bases not matched to a gene; V was cut back by 5 bases and J by 1 base. CDR3 size: 17 residues. From germline, CDR1 is PRHDT and CDR2 FYEKMQ (reference sequence). The CDR3 here is CASSPSGRGRSNQPQHF. DNA of the CDR3: TGTGCCAGCAGCCCAAGTGGCAGGGGGCGAAGCAATCAGCCCCAGCATTTT.

This clone was seen a handful of times. At one end the junction does not follow the germline gene, possibly because of a read error. CDR3 protein: CASSYWQGKQPQHF. The CDR3 DNA is TGTGCCAGCAGTTACTGGCAGGGCAAACAGCCCCAGCATTTT. The V and J genes are TRBV6-5 and TRBJ1-5; the D gene is possibly TRBD1 (5 bases). CDR3 size: 14 residues. Germline V gene data show CDR1 as MNHEY and CDR2 as SVGAGI.

In its sample, this clone ranks as medium-sized. The chain has TRBV7-9 and TRBJ2-1; TRBD2 is a possible D gene (6 bases). The V end lost 5 bases, the J end lost 5 bases, and 22 bases lay between the germline ends. This CDR3 region has 17 residues. Germline V gives CDR1 SEHNR, CDR2 FQNEAQ (reference sequence). The CDR3, as DNA: TGTGCCAGCAGCCCGCCCCACGACGGGACTGGAAACAATGAGCAGTTCTTC. This gives the protein CASSPPHDGTGNNEQFF.